This entry concerns a single T cell receptor (beta chain). This specimen comes from a study of blood T cell repertoires in COVID-19. Study at large: The United States, Italy and Spain were the sources of the acute and convalescent COVID-19 samples. Nucleic acid was either cDNA or gDNA, and it came from T cells, B-cell-depleted T cells, or PBMCs.

Original methodology: Reference gene primer amplification yielded estimated nucleated cell counts. The assay was immunoSEQ multiplex PCR, and TCRdb's table has in-frame clones only and misses some. V, J and clone size are those of that table, while D and trimming were read from the DNA. The table has over 40,000 clones, 83% seen once. V shed 9 bases and J shed 6 bases, with 14 bases lying between them. Germline CDR1 is MNHEY and CDR2 is SVGAGI. The CDR3 loop spans 12 amino acids. The clonotype originates from a man in his forties with acute or convalescent COVID-19. Sample: peripheral blood. This chain links TRBV6-5 with TRBJ1-2, with D perhaps TRBD1 (5 bases). The CDR3 bases are TGTGCCAGTCAGGGAAGGAGTAATGGCTACACCTTC. Translated: CASQGRSNGYTF.